This T cell receptor beta chain is drawn from a study of CD8 T cells in Susac syndrome. Random hexamers primed reverse transcription of about 0.5 to 1 ug RNA. Via MiXCR, TCRdb re-called the immunoSEQ multiplex PCR reads, giving one row per CDR3 protein. Of about 120,000 distinct CDR3 sequences listed, under 95% are singletons. This clonotype was sampled from a human donor in good health. Source material: CD8+ T cells from PBMCs.

The CDR3 bases are TGTGCCAGCAGTGATTCCGGGACCTACTACAATGAGCAGTTCTTC. Translating gives CASSDSGTYYNEQFF. The chain carries TRBV6-4 and TRBJ2-1, with D perhaps given as TRBD1 or TRBD2 (5 bases each). CDR3 length: 15 amino acids. Germline loops: CDR1 MRHNA, CDR2 SNTAGT. V was clipped by 3 bases and J by 3 bases, with 12 bases between them.